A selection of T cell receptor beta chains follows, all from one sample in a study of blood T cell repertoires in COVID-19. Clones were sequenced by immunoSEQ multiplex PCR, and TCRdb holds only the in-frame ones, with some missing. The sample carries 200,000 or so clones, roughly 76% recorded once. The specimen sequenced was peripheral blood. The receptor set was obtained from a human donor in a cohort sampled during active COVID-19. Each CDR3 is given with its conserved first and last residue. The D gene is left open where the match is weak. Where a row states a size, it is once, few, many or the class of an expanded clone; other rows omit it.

CASSQGEGAINEQYF TGCGCCAGCAGCCAAGGCGAAGGGGCAATCAACGAGCAGTACTTC TRBJ2-7 . . TRBV4-3
CASSLRTRGEQYF TGCGCCAGCAGCTTGAGGACTAGGGGGGAGCAGTACTTC TRBJ2-7 . . TRBV5-1
CASSRGGVEQYF TGTGCCAGCAGCCGAGGGGGGGTCGAGCAGTACTTC TRBJ2-7 . . TRBV3-1/TRBV3-2
CASSTLAGVTYEQYF TGTGCCAGTAGTACACTAGCGGGAGTTACCTACGAGCAGTACTTC TRBJ2-7 . TRBD2 TRBV19
CASSVGQGASGANVLTF TGTGCCAGCAGCGTAGGACAGGGGGCATCTGGGGCCAACGTCCTGACTTTC TRBJ2-6 . TRBD1 TRBV9
CASRRQVNTEAFF TGTGCCAGCAGGAGACAGGTGAACACTGAAGCTTTCTTT TRBJ1-1 . . TRBV7-2
CASSEGGYEQYF TGTGCCAGCAGTGAGGGGGGGTACGAGCAGTACTTC TRBJ2-7 few TRBD2 TRBV2
CASSPSGSRSDTQYF TGTGCCAGCAGCCCTAGCGGGAGCCGATCAGATACGCAGTATTTT TRBJ2-3 . TRBD2 TRBV7-3
CASSLESRRDYGYEQYF TGTGCCAGCAGCTTAGAATCTCGACGGGATTACGGGTACGAGCAGTACTTC TRBJ2-7 many . TRBV7-2
CASSDPGVQYF TGTGCCAGCAGTGACCCGGGGGTGCAGTACTTC TRBJ2-7 . . TRBV2
CASSFLARGKTVF TGTGCCAGCAGCTTCCTGGCACGGGGAAAAACTGTTTTT TRBJ1-4 . . TRBV7-3
CASSTSGLSSYEQYF TGTGCCAGCAGTACTAGCGGCCTGAGCTCCTACGAGCAGTACTTC TRBJ2-7 . TRBD2 TRBV28
CASSTGTTNYGYTF TGCGCCAGCAGCACAGGGACCACCAACTATGGCTACACCTTC TRBJ1-2 . . TRBV5-1
CASSPRQVPSYEQYF TGTGCCAGCAGCCCCCGACAGGTCCCGTCCTACGAGCAGTACTTC TRBJ2-7 . . TRBV7-2
CASSRLQGGDTEAFF TGCGCCAGCAGCCGTCTCCAAGGGGGGGACACTGAAGCTTTCTTT TRBJ1-1 . . TRBV4-3
CAWSVTGGEKLFF TGTGCCTGGAGTGTAACAGGGGGTGAAAAACTGTTTTTT TRBJ1-4 . TRBD1 TRBV30
CASSSREGNSPLHF TGTGCCAGCAGCTCCCGGGAGGGGAATTCACCCCTCCACTTT TRBJ1-6 . . TRBV6-6
CASSLRGTERTGELFF TGTGCCAGCAGCCTCCGTGGGACTGAAAGGACCGGGGAGCTGTTTTTT TRBJ2-2 . . TRBV5-4
CASSKGGGQVNEQYF TGTGCCAGCAGCAAAGGTGGGGGACAGGTCAACGAGCAGTACTTC TRBJ2-7 . . TRBV21-1
CASSPVGGAYEQYF TGTGCCAGCAGCCCCGTCGGGGGGGCGTACGAGCAGTACTTC TRBJ2-7 . TRBD2 TRBV28
CASSVTQGTYGYTF TGTGCCAGCAGCGTTACTCAGGGGACCTATGGCTACACCTTC TRBJ1-2 once . TRBV9
CASGGTGEQYF TGTGCCAGCGGGGGGACAGGTGAGCAGTACTTC TRBJ2-7 few TRBD1 TRBV6-5
CASSSPDRGFYEQYF TGTGCCAGCAGCTCCCCCGACAGGGGGTTCTACGAGCAGTACTTC TRBJ2-7 . TRBD1 TRBV5-6
CASSPGGARGYEQYF TGTGCCAGCTCACCAGGGGGGGCCAGGGGCTACGAGCAGTACTTC TRBJ2-7 . . TRBV18
CASSVSTGRTYEQYF TGCGCCAGCAGCGTATCGACAGGGCGGACCTACGAGCAGTACTTC TRBJ2-7 . TRBD1 TRBV5-1
CASSLKGVRAFF TGTGCCAGCAGTTTAAAGGGGGTAAGAGCTTTCTTT TRBJ1-1 few . TRBV28
CATSDPYDPDTQYF TGTGCCACCAGTGATCCCTATGATCCAGATACGCAGTATTTT TRBJ2-3 . . TRBV24-1
CASSVVGSASTDTQYF TGTGCCAGCAGCGTAGTTGGTAGCGCAAGCACAGATACGCAGTATTTT TRBJ2-3 . . TRBV9
CASSYEQGLNTEAFF TGTGCCAGCAGTTACGAACAGGGACTGAACACTGAAGCTTTCTTT TRBJ1-1 . . TRBV5-5
CATSVRQGDGYTF TGTGCCACCAGTGTAAGGCAGGGGGATGGCTACACCTTC TRBJ1-2 . TRBD1 TRBV24-1
CASSLAGTGRHEQYF TGTGCCAGCAGCTTAGCCGGGACAGGGAGGCACGAGCAGTACTTC TRBJ2-7 few TRBD1 TRBV11-3
CASSSGGSDEQYF TGTGCCAGCAGCTCAGGGGGCAGCGACGAGCAGTACTTC TRBJ2-7 once TRBD1 TRBV2
CASVQDYRVNEQFF TGTGCCAGTGTCCAAGACTACCGGGTTAATGAGCAGTTCTTC TRBJ2-1 . . TRBV28
CASSLPPSTGNTEAFF TGTGCCAGCAGTTTACCTCCTTCGACAGGTAACACTGAAGCTTTCTTT TRBJ1-1 . . TRBV28
CATSAPMSSYNEQFF TGTGCCACCAGTGCCCCAATGAGCTCCTACAATGAGCAGTTCTTC TRBJ2-1 once . TRBV24-1
CAWNLDRGLAFF TGTGCCTGGAACCTGGACAGGGGGCTTGCTTTCTTT TRBJ1-1 once TRBD1 TRBV30
CASSPILRAADQPQHF TGTGCCAGCAGTCCTATCTTGAGGGCAGCCGATCAACCCCAGCATTTT TRBJ1-5 . . TRBV7-8
CASSLSGAVNQPQHF TGCGCCAGCAGCTTAAGTGGGGCAGTCAATCAGCCCCAGCATTTT TRBJ1-5 few . TRBV5-1
CASSFYLDREETQYF TGTGCCAGCAGTTTTTACCTAGACAGGGAAGAGACCCAGTACTTC TRBJ2-5 . TRBD1 TRBV28
CASSKYRGQEGTDTQYF TGTGCCAGCAGCAAATATAGGGGTCAGGAGGGGACAGATACGCAGTATTTT TRBJ2-3 . . TRBV21-1
CASSLGTSGNNEQFF TGTGCCAGCAGCCTTGGGACTAGCGGTAACAATGAGCAGTTCTTC TRBJ2-1 . TRBD2 TRBV14
CASSPDSGNYGYTF TGTGCCAGCAGCCCCGACAGCGGGAACTATGGCTACACCTTC TRBJ1-2 . . TRBV6-5
CASSEIGLTNTDTQYF TGTGCCAGCAGTGAAATCGGACTAACCAACACAGATACGCAGTATTTT TRBJ2-3 . . TRBV2
CASSEPGTSDTDTQYF TGTGCCAGCAGTGAGCCCGGGACTAGCGACACAGATACGCAGTATTTT TRBJ2-3 . TRBD2 TRBV6-1
CASSRERDTEAFF TGTGCCAGCTCCAGGGAAAGGGACACTGAAGCTTTCTTT TRBJ1-1 . . TRBV12-3/TRBV12-4
CASSPGTRLRYEQYF TGTGCCAGCAGCCCAGGGACTCGACTCCGCTACGAGCAGTACTTC TRBJ2-7 . . TRBV13
CASSQSSGTYNEQFF TGCGCCAGCAGCCAATCTAGCGGAACTTACAATGAGCAGTTCTTC TRBJ2-1 once TRBD2 TRBV4-3
CASSQAGGNQPQHF TGTGCCAGCAGCCAAGCGGGGGGCAATCAGCCCCAGCATTTT TRBJ1-5 once . TRBV14
CASSVDPGTAYGYTF TGTGCCAGCAGCGTAGACCCCGGGACAGCCTATGGCTACACCTTC TRBJ1-2 . TRBD1 TRBV9
CASSPTGTTKNIQYF TGTGCCAGCAGCCCAACCGGGACAACCAAAAACATTCAGTACTTC TRBJ2-4 . . TRBV4-2
CASSLEQGTYEQYF TGTGCCAGCAGCTTGGAACAGGGGACCTACGAGCAGTACTTC TRBJ2-7 . TRBD1 TRBV13
CASSQVVNTEAFF TGTGCCAGCAGCCAAGTCGTGAACACTGAAGCTTTCTTT TRBJ1-1 . . TRBV3-1/TRBV3-2
CASIRTAPYSGNTIYF TGTGCCAGCATTCGGACAGCTCCTTACTCTGGAAACACCATATATTTT TRBJ1-3 . . TRBV28
CASRPPGVTGELFF TGTGCCAGCAGGCCGCCAGGGGTCACCGGGGAGCTGTTTTTT TRBJ2-2 once . TRBV7-3
CASWFPEETYEQYF TGTGCCAGCTGGTTCCCCGAGGAGACTTACGAGCAGTACTTC TRBJ2-7 . . TRBV6-5